This is a list of T cell receptor beta chains from one sample in a study of blood T cell repertoires in COVID-19. Method: immunoSEQ multiplex PCR; TCRdb's copy keeps in-frame clones and lacks some. The data contain some 120,000 clones, 70% to 85% of them singletons. Sequenced: peripheral blood. Receptors originate from a man in his 70s with active or convalescent COVID-19. Both conserved end residues are part of each CDR3. Each record gives: J gene, V gene, clone size, D gene, CDR3 DNA, CDR3 protein. D genes are given only for firm matches. A clone size is listed for some rows: how often the clone was seen (once, few, many), or a class if it is expanded.

j_call: TRBJ2-7
v_call: TRBV3-1/TRBV3-2
clone_size: -
d_call: -
cdr3_nt: TGTGCCAGCAGCCAAGCATGGGCCGGCGGGACTGGCGAGCAGTACTTC
cdr3_aa: CASSQAWAGGTGEQYF

j_call: TRBJ1-2
v_call: TRBV18
clone_size: -
d_call: -
cdr3_nt: TGTGCCAGCTCACCCCAAACCCAGGGTTTGGGCTACACCTTC
cdr3_aa: CASSPQTQGLGYTF

j_call: TRBJ1-4
v_call: TRBV5-1
clone_size: -
d_call: TRBD1
cdr3_nt: TGCGCCAGCAGCTTGGGGGACAGTCCTTATGAAAAACTGTTTTTT
cdr3_aa: CASSLGDSPYEKLFF

j_call: TRBJ1-6
v_call: TRBV28
clone_size: -
d_call: -
cdr3_nt: TGTGCCAGCAGTTTTCTTGGACAGAATAATTCACCCCTCCACTTT
cdr3_aa: CASSFLGQNNSPLHF

j_call: TRBJ1-1
v_call: TRBV5-1
clone_size: -
d_call: -
cdr3_nt: TGCGCCAGCAGCCTAGAAGGAGCATCGAACACTGAAGCTTTCTTT
cdr3_aa: CASSLEGASNTEAFF

j_call: TRBJ2-7
v_call: TRBV5-1
clone_size: -
d_call: TRBD1
cdr3_nt: TGCGCCAGCAGCCTTCTCGGACAGGGACTCTCCTACGAGCAGTACTTC
cdr3_aa: CASSLLGQGLSYEQYF

j_call: TRBJ1-5
v_call: TRBV19
clone_size: -
d_call: -
cdr3_nt: TGTGCCAGTATGGGTGGGCGAGATTCCTTACAAAATCAGCCCCAGCATTTT
cdr3_aa: CASMGGRDSLQNQPQHF

j_call: TRBJ1-2
v_call: TRBV27
clone_size: -
d_call: -
cdr3_nt: TGTGCCAGCGGAACAGGGATTTCTGGCTACACCTTC
cdr3_aa: CASGTGISGYTF

j_call: TRBJ2-7
v_call: TRBV29-1
clone_size: -
d_call: -
cdr3_nt: TGCAGCGTCCCTCTCAACAGCAGACCCTACGAGCAGTACTTC
cdr3_aa: CSVPLNSRPYEQYF

j_call: TRBJ1-3
v_call: TRBV9
clone_size: -
d_call: TRBD1
cdr3_nt: TGTGCCAGCAGCGTAGCACAGGGGCGATCGGCTGGAAACACCATATATTTT
cdr3_aa: CASSVAQGRSAGNTIYF

j_call: TRBJ1-5
v_call: TRBV6-5
clone_size: -
d_call: -
cdr3_nt: TGTGCCAGCAGCTATGGGCCTAGCAATCAGCCCCAGCATTTT
cdr3_aa: CASSYGPSNQPQHF

j_call: TRBJ2-7
v_call: TRBV11-2
clone_size: few
d_call: -
cdr3_nt: TGTGCCAGCAGCTCGTCGACAGGTCCAAACGAGCAGTACTTC
cdr3_aa: CASSSSTGPNEQYF

j_call: TRBJ1-6
v_call: TRBV7-2
clone_size: -
d_call: -
cdr3_nt: TGTGCCAGCAGCTTACAGCAGGGTAATTCACCCCTCCACTTT
cdr3_aa: CASSLQQGNSPLHF

j_call: TRBJ1-1
v_call: TRBV6-6
clone_size: -
d_call: TRBD1
cdr3_nt: TGTGCCAGCAGACTCGGGACAGGGGGCACTGAAGCTTTCTTT
cdr3_aa: CASRLGTGGTEAFF

j_call: TRBJ1-1
v_call: TRBV29-1
clone_size: many
d_call: -
cdr3_nt: TGCAGCGCCGGACAGAGGAACACTGAAGCTTTCTTT
cdr3_aa: CSAGQRNTEAFF

j_call: TRBJ1-2
v_call: TRBV10-3
clone_size: -
d_call: TRBD1
cdr3_nt: TGTGCCATCAGTGAGTCGACAGGGAGCGGCTACACCTTC
cdr3_aa: CAISESTGSGYTF

j_call: TRBJ1-4
v_call: TRBV5-4
clone_size: -
d_call: -
cdr3_nt: TGTGCCAGCAGCTTGGGCAGGGTTGAAGAAAAACTGTTTTTT
cdr3_aa: CASSLGRVEEKLFF

j_call: TRBJ2-1
v_call: TRBV2
clone_size: -
d_call: TRBD2
cdr3_nt: TGTGCCAGCATTACTAGCGGGGTGGGTGAGCAGTTCTTC
cdr3_aa: CASITSGVGEQFF

j_call: TRBJ2-2
v_call: TRBV6-5
clone_size: -
d_call: TRBD1
cdr3_nt: TGTGCCAGCAGTAGGGCGGGACAGGGGACCGGGGAGCTGTTTTTT
cdr3_aa: CASSRAGQGTGELFF

j_call: TRBJ2-1
v_call: TRBV5-6
clone_size: -
d_call: -
cdr3_nt: TGTGCCAGCAGCTTTGGACAGAGCTCCTACAATGAGCAGTTCTTC
cdr3_aa: CASSFGQSSYNEQFF

j_call: TRBJ1-3
v_call: TRBV3-1/TRBV3-2
clone_size: -
d_call: -
cdr3_nt: TGTGCCAGCAGTCCCCGGCGGCCCTCTGGAAACACCATATATTTT
cdr3_aa: CASSPRRPSGNTIYF

j_call: TRBJ2-5
v_call: TRBV14
clone_size: -
d_call: TRBD2
cdr3_nt: TGTGCCAGCAGCCAAGATTCCGGGAGGGAGACCCAGTACTTC
cdr3_aa: CASSQDSGRETQYF

j_call: TRBJ1-1
v_call: TRBV7-8
clone_size: -
d_call: TRBD1
cdr3_nt: TGTGCCAGCAGCTCCTCGACAGGGGGTAACACTGAAGCTTTCTTT
cdr3_aa: CASSSSTGGNTEAFF

j_call: TRBJ1-1
v_call: TRBV18
clone_size: -
d_call: TRBD1
cdr3_nt: TGTGCCAGCTCATTGGGACAGATGAACACTGAAGCTTTCTTT
cdr3_aa: CASSLGQMNTEAFF

j_call: TRBJ1-1
v_call: TRBV5-4
clone_size: -
d_call: TRBD1
cdr3_nt: TGTGCCAGCAGCTTGGGGACAGGGAAATTTACTGAAGCTTTCTTT
cdr3_aa: CASSLGTGKFTEAFF

j_call: TRBJ1-6
v_call: TRBV7-2
clone_size: -
d_call: TRBD1
cdr3_nt: TGTGCCAGCAGCCCTCCGGGACAGGGCAGGTCACCCCTCCACTTT
cdr3_aa: CASSPPGQGRSPLHF

j_call: TRBJ2-3
v_call: TRBV12-3/TRBV12-4
clone_size: few
d_call: -
cdr3_nt: TGTGCCAGCAGGGTCGGTACAGATACGCAGTATTTT
cdr3_aa: CASRVGTDTQYF

j_call: TRBJ1-4
v_call: TRBV6-5
clone_size: -
d_call: -
cdr3_nt: TGTGCCAGCAGTTACCAGGGTGAAAAACTGTTTTTT
cdr3_aa: CASSYQGEKLFF

j_call: TRBJ1-1
v_call: TRBV11-3
clone_size: few
d_call: -
cdr3_nt: TGTGCCAGCAGCATAGGGACATTTGAAGCTTTCTTT
cdr3_aa: CASSIGTFEAFF

j_call: TRBJ1-2
v_call: TRBV7-2
clone_size: -
d_call: -
cdr3_nt: TGTGCCAGCAGCTTAGTTACAAGTAACTATGGCTACACCTTC
cdr3_aa: CASSLVTSNYGYTF

j_call: TRBJ1-1
v_call: TRBV11-3
clone_size: -
d_call: -
cdr3_nt: TGTGCCAGCAGCTTCGAGCAGAACACTGAAGCTTTCTTT
cdr3_aa: CASSFEQNTEAFF

j_call: TRBJ1-1
v_call: TRBV29-1
clone_size: -
d_call: TRBD1
cdr3_nt: TGCAGCGTTGAAGGGCAGGGGGCCACTGAAGCTTTCTTT
cdr3_aa: CSVEGQGATEAFF

j_call: TRBJ1-4
v_call: TRBV19
clone_size: -
d_call: -
cdr3_nt: TGTGCCATCCACCCTCCCAGTCGGGTAACTAATGAAAAACTGTTTTTT
cdr3_aa: CAIHPPSRVTNEKLFF

j_call: TRBJ1-2
v_call: TRBV29-1
clone_size: -
d_call: TRBD1
cdr3_nt: TGCAGCGTACGCAGACAGGGAGGTGAGGGCTACACCTTC
cdr3_aa: CSVRRQGGEGYTF

j_call: TRBJ2-3
v_call: TRBV14
clone_size: -
d_call: -
cdr3_nt: TGTGCCAGCAGCGAAGGAGAATCTAGCACAGATACGCAGTATTTT
cdr3_aa: CASSEGESSTDTQYF

j_call: TRBJ1-1
v_call: TRBV28
clone_size: -
d_call: -
cdr3_nt: TGTGCCAGCAGCTCTATACAACAGTTATACACTGAAGCTTTCTTT
cdr3_aa: CASSSIQQLYTEAFF

j_call: TRBJ2-7
v_call: TRBV4-3
clone_size: -
d_call: -
cdr3_nt: TGCGCCAGCAGCCATAGCCGCAGTTCCTCCTACGAGCAGTACTTC
cdr3_aa: CASSHSRSSSYEQYF

j_call: TRBJ2-1
v_call: TRBV27
clone_size: -
d_call: TRBD1
cdr3_nt: TGTGCCAGCAGGAGAACTCCGGGACAGGGTGGTGGTGAGCAGTTCTTC
cdr3_aa: CASRRTPGQGGGEQFF

j_call: TRBJ2-7
v_call: TRBV27
clone_size: -
d_call: -
cdr3_nt: TGTGCCAGCAGTCTACGGGGGACCTACGAGCAGTACTTC
cdr3_aa: CASSLRGTYEQYF

j_call: TRBJ2-1
v_call: TRBV5-1
clone_size: -
d_call: TRBD2
cdr3_nt: TGCGCCAGCAGCTTAACTAGCGGGAGCGTTGAGCAGTTCTTC
cdr3_aa: CASSLTSGSVEQFF

j_call: TRBJ2-5
v_call: TRBV15
clone_size: -
d_call: TRBD2
cdr3_nt: TGTGCCACCAGCAGAGGTCAAGGCGGGAGAAGCGAGACCCAGTACTTC
cdr3_aa: CATSRGQGGRSETQYF

j_call: TRBJ2-5
v_call: TRBV28
clone_size: -
d_call: TRBD1
cdr3_nt: TGTGCCAGCAGTTTATCGGGACAGTCACAAGAGACCCAGTACTTC
cdr3_aa: CASSLSGQSQETQYF

j_call: TRBJ1-6
v_call: TRBV7-8
clone_size: -
d_call: -
cdr3_nt: TGTGCCAGCAGCGCGTCGGCTGGGAGTAGATACTCACCCCTCCACTTT
cdr3_aa: CASSASAGSRYSPLHF

j_call: TRBJ1-2
v_call: TRBV28
clone_size: -
d_call: -
cdr3_nt: TGTGCCAGCAGTTTATGGCAGGATGTCGGCTATGGCTACACCTTC
cdr3_aa: CASSLWQDVGYGYTF

j_call: TRBJ1-6
v_call: TRBV11-3
clone_size: -
d_call: -
cdr3_nt: TGTGCCAGCAGCTTAGAGGGGGGATCCTATAATTCACCCCTCCACTTT
cdr3_aa: CASSLEGGSYNSPLHF

j_call: TRBJ2-1
v_call: TRBV9
clone_size: -
d_call: TRBD2
cdr3_nt: TGTGCCAGCAGCTTGACTAGCGGGAGCGCGGATGAGCAGTTCTTC
cdr3_aa: CASSLTSGSADEQFF

j_call: TRBJ1-1
v_call: TRBV4-2
clone_size: -
d_call: -
cdr3_nt: TGTGCCAGCAGCCAAGAGCCAGGGGCGGGGGACACTGAAGCTTTCTTT
cdr3_aa: CASSQEPGAGDTEAFF

j_call: TRBJ2-3
v_call: TRBV6-4
clone_size: -
d_call: TRBD1
cdr3_nt: TGTGCCAGCAGTGCCGACACAGGGGGCCTGCAGTATTTT
cdr3_aa: CASSADTGGLQYF

j_call: TRBJ2-3
v_call: TRBV6-5
clone_size: once
d_call: TRBD2
cdr3_nt: TGTGCCAGCAGTCGAGCGGGAATCGCAGATACGCAGTATTTT
cdr3_aa: CASSRAGIADTQYF

j_call: TRBJ1-6
v_call: TRBV30
clone_size: -
d_call: TRBD1
cdr3_nt: TGTGCCTGGAGCGCCCCGGGACAGGGAAGGGAGCTCCACTTT
cdr3_aa: CAWSAPGQGRELHF

j_call: TRBJ1-5
v_call: TRBV18
clone_size: -
d_call: -
cdr3_nt: TGTGCCAGCTCACCCCTACCAGGACAGAGCAATCAGCCCCAGCATTTT
cdr3_aa: CASSPLPGQSNQPQHF

j_call: TRBJ2-7
v_call: TRBV19
clone_size: -
d_call: -
cdr3_nt: TGTGCCAGTAGTGAGACAGGTTCGCACCCCTACGAGCAGTACTTC
cdr3_aa: CASSETGSHPYEQYF

j_call: TRBJ2-3
v_call: TRBV30
clone_size: -
d_call: TRBD2
cdr3_nt: TGTGCCTGGGGACTAGCGGGGACGGGTACGCAGTATTTT
cdr3_aa: CAWGLAGTGTQYF

j_call: TRBJ2-5
v_call: TRBV7-2
clone_size: -
d_call: TRBD1
cdr3_nt: TGTGCCAGCAGCCGGACAGGGGGCAGCCAAGAGACCCAGTACTTC
cdr3_aa: CASSRTGGSQETQYF

j_call: TRBJ2-3
v_call: TRBV6-5
clone_size: few
d_call: TRBD2
cdr3_nt: TGTGCCAGCAGTTTAATAGCGGGGGGAAGCACAGATACGCAGTATTTT
cdr3_aa: CASSLIAGGSTDTQYF

j_call: TRBJ1-1
v_call: TRBV30
clone_size: -
d_call: -
cdr3_nt: TGTGCCACCGAACGGGGGAAGAACACTGAAGCTTTCTTT
cdr3_aa: CATERGKNTEAFF

j_call: TRBJ2-7
v_call: TRBV6-2/TRBV6-3
clone_size: -
d_call: TRBD2
cdr3_nt: TGTGCCAGCAGTCCCCGTCGAGTAGCGGGGGGATCCTACGAGCAGTACTTC
cdr3_aa: CASSPRRVAGGSYEQYF